This T cell receptor beta chain comes out of a study of OX40 agonist ivuxolimab in advanced cancers. Study-level information: Treatment of patients was with ivuxolimab, an agonistic anti-OX40 (CD134) antibody.

Using immunoSEQ multiplex PCR, the repertoire was profiled, and TCRdb retains in-frame clones only, with some absent. The table includes some 77,000 clones, roughly 90% detected once. Germline CDR1 reads MGHRA; CDR2 reads YSYEKL. The CDR3 runs to 15 residues. People who had autoimmune disease history or systemic immunosuppression were excluded. The rearrangement links TRBV4-1 to TRBJ2-5, with D perhaps assigned TRBD1 or TRBD2 (5 bases each). The J call is doubtful: the DNA matches TRBJ2-7 better. Material: CD4+ or CD8+ T cells sorted from blood, obtained in a trial of the OX40 agonist ivuxolimab. This TCR came from an adult with an advanced solid tumor such as melanoma, head and neck, liver or kidney cancer. The CDR3, as DNA: TGCGCCAGCAGCCAAGTTGGACGGCTGGGGGACGAGCAGTACTTC. Its protein product is CASSQVGRLGDEQYF.